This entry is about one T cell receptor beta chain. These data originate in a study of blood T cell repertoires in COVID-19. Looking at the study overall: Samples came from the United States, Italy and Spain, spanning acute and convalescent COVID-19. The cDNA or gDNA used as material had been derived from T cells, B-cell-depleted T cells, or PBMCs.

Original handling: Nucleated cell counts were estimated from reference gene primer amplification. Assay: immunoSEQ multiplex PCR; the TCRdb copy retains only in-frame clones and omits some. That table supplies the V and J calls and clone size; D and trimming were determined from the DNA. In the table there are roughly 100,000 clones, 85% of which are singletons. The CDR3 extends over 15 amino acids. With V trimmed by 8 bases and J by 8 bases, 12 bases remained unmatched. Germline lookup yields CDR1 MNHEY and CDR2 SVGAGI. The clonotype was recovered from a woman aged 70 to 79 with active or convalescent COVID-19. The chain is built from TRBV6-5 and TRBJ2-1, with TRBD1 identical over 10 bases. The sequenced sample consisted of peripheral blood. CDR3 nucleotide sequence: TGTGCCAGCTCTCTGAGTGGGACAGGGGACTATGAGCAGTTCTTC. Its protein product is CASSLSGTGDYEQFF.